This is a list of T cell receptor beta chains from one sample in a study of T cell responses to AZD1222 COVID-19 vaccine. Method: immunoSEQ multiplex PCR; TCRdb's copy keeps in-frame clones and lacks some. In the table there are about 100,000 clones, approximately 87% of which are singletons. The source was peripheral blood, collected on day 0 of AZD1222 vaccination. All receptors derive from an adult in good health. The CDR3 runs from the conserved cysteine through the conserved F or W. A D gene is named only where the DNA matches it firmly. Rows may omit the clone size; those that give it use once, few, many or a size class.

>TRBV27|NA|NA|TRBJ1-1
CASSLSLGAQNTEAFF
TGTGCCAGCAGTTTATCCCTGGGGGCCCAGAACACTGAAGCTTTCTTT
>TRBV7-2|TRBD2|NA|TRBJ2-3
CASSLRLAGGDTQYF
TGTGCCAGCAGCTTAAGACTAGCGGGGGGAGATACGCAGTATTTT
>TRBV6-1|TRBD1|NA|TRBJ1-1
CASSERGGQFSAFF
TGTGCCAGCAGTGAAAGGGGGGGACAGTTTAGCGCTTTCTTT
>TRBV7-2|NA|NA|TRBJ2-5
CASSWRRGFQETQYF
TGTGCCAGCAGCTGGCGGCGAGGATTCCAAGAGACCCAGTACTTC
>TRBV9|TRBD2|NA|TRBJ2-1
CASSSLGREGPTSYNEQFF
TGTGCCAGCAGCTCCCTGGGGCGGGAGGGGCCTACCTCCTACAATGAGCAGTTCTTC
>TRBV7-2|TRBD1|NA|TRBJ1-2
CASSLGGQGALGYTF
TGTGCCAGCAGCTTAGGGGGACAGGGGGCGCTTGGCTACACCTTC
>TRBV28|NA|NA|TRBJ1-2
CAIQSNYGYTF
TGTGCCATCCAATCGAACTATGGCTACACCTTC
>TRBV5-4|NA|NA|TRBJ2-1
CASSPQGGLLPNEQFF
TGTGCCAGCAGCCCGCAGGGGGGCCTGTTACCCAATGAGCAGTTCTTC
>TRBV24-1|NA|once|TRBJ1-2
CATSDFSFGYTF
TGTGCCACCAGTGATTTCAGCTTTGGCTACACCTTC
>TRBV2|NA|NA|TRBJ1-5
CASSEIRNNQPQHF
TGTGCCAGCAGTGAGATCAGAAACAATCAGCCCCAGCATTTT
>TRBV7-6|NA|NA|TRBJ2-1
CASSLGNEQFF
TGTGCCAGCAGCTTAGGGAATGAGCAGTTCTTC
>TRBV29-1|NA|NA|TRBJ2-3
CSVESPQGADTQYF
TGCAGCGTTGAATCTCCGCAGGGTGCAGATACGCAGTATTTT
>TRBV7-8|NA|NA|TRBJ1-1
CASSLFGNRNTEAFF
TGTGCCAGCAGCTTATTCGGGAACCGAAACACTGAAGCTTTCTTT
>TRBV5-1|NA|NA|TRBJ2-2
CASSLGGANTGELFF
TGCGCCAGCAGCCTAGGCGGGGCGAACACCGGGGAGCTGTTTTTT
>TRBV6-1|TRBD1|NA|TRBJ1-6
CASEDRGRRNSPLHF
TGTGCCAGCGAAGACAGGGGGCGAAGGAATTCACCCCTCCACTTT
>TRBV2|NA|NA|TRBJ2-3
CASTEVPGRRASQYF
TGTGCCAGCACGGAGGTCCCGGGACGACGCGCCTCGCAGTATTTT
>TRBV10-3|TRBD1|NA|TRBJ2-5
CAIMRDRSETQYF
TGTGCCATCATGAGGGACAGGTCAGAGACCCAGTACTTC
>TRBV10-3|TRBD1|NA|TRBJ2-7
CAISESYPGQGVYEQYF
TGTGCCATCAGTGAGTCGTATCCGGGACAGGGGGTCTACGAGCAGTACTTC
>TRBV5-1|NA|few|TRBJ1-6
CASTSKPRGSSSSYNSPLHF
TGCGCCAGCACATCAAAACCCAGGGGAAGTTCAAGCTCCTATAATTCACCCCTCCACTTT
>TRBV6-6|NA|NA|TRBJ1-1
CASRGQGMNTEAFF
TGTGCCAGCAGGGGTCAGGGCATGAACACTGAAGCTTTCTTT
>TRBV24-1|TRBD1|few|TRBJ2-2
CATSDLAGGSGELFF
TGTGCCACCAGTGATTTGGCAGGGGGCTCCGGGGAGCTGTTTTTT
>TRBV5-6|NA|NA|TRBJ1-1
CASSPGWGNTEAFF
TGTGCCAGCAGCCCTGGCTGGGGGAACACTGAAGCTTTCTTT
>TRBV5-1|TRBD2|NA|TRBJ2-1
CASSLGLAAGDEQFF
TGCGCCAGCAGCTTGGGACTAGCTGCGGGGGATGAGCAGTTCTTC
>TRBV7-2|NA|NA|TRBJ2-1
CASSLVRLFVYNEQFF
TGTGCCAGCAGCTTAGTCAGACTTTTCGTATACAATGAGCAGTTCTTC
>TRBV18|TRBD1|NA|TRBJ1-2
CASSGGAGQDYGYTF
TGTGCCAGCTCAGGAGGAGCGGGACAGGACTATGGCTACACCTTC
>TRBV12-3/TRBV12-4|NA|NA|TRBJ1-5
CASSLGSSQHF
TGTGCCAGCAGTTTAGGATCGTCCCAGCATTTT
>TRBV4-1|NA|NA|TRBJ2-4
CASSQSSHQGRDIQYF
TGCGCCAGCAGCCAGTCTTCCCATCAGGGTCGGGACATTCAGTACTTC
>TRBV6-5|NA|few|TRBJ1-1
CASSQLRNTEAFF
TGTGCCAGCAGTCAATTGAGGAACACTGAAGCTTTCTTT
>TRBV10-3|NA|NA|TRBJ1-4
CAISEEGSGEKLFF
TGTGCCATCAGTGAAGAGGGGAGTGGAGAAAAACTGTTTTTT
>TRBV9|TRBD2|NA|TRBJ2-7
CASSAREGGPYEQYF
TGTGCCAGCAGCGCTAGGGAGGGAGGGCCCTACGAGCAGTACTTC
>TRBV7-6|NA|NA|TRBJ2-1
CASSLQPSGRGTYNEQFF
TGTGCCAGCAGCTTACAGCCCTCCGGCCGGGGGACCTACAATGAGCAGTTCTTC
>TRBV3-1/TRBV3-2|NA|NA|TRBJ1-1
CASSRTPGDTEAFF
TGTGCCAGCAGCCGAACCCCAGGGGACACTGAAGCTTTCTTT
>TRBV5-1|TRBD1|NA|TRBJ1-2
CASSSGTGLSGLYGYTF
TGCGCCAGCAGCTCCGGGACAGGGCTATCCGGGCTCTATGGCTACACCTTC
>TRBV6-6|NA|few|TRBJ2-7
CASSLRDYEQYF
TGTGCCAGCAGTTTGCGGGATTACGAGCAGTACTTC
>TRBV5-1|NA|NA|TRBJ1-3
CASSLGAGRGNTIYF
TGCGCCAGCAGCTTGGGCGCAGGTCGTGGAAACACCATATATTTT
>TRBV7-6|NA|NA|TRBJ1-4
CASSLEGGKLFF
TGTGCCAGCAGCTTAGAGGGGGGGAAACTGTTTTTT
>TRBV19|NA|NA|TRBJ1-4
CASSIAGGFGEKLFF
TGTGCCAGTAGTATAGCCGGAGGGTTCGGTGAAAAACTGTTTTTT
>TRBV7-9|NA|NA|TRBJ1-2
CASSSLVGGKDYGYTF
TGTGCCAGCAGCTCCCTTGTAGGCGGCAAAGACTATGGCTACACCTTC
>TRBV6-6|TRBD2|NA|TRBJ2-7
CASSRSGGNYEQYF
TGTGCCAGCAGCCGAAGCGGGGGGAACTACGAGCAGTACTTC
>TRBV10-2|NA|NA|TRBJ2-7
CASTTGPASHEQYF
TGCGCCAGCACCACCGGGCCGGCCTCTCACGAGCAGTACTTC
>TRBV6-1|TRBD1|NA|TRBJ1-2
CASSELGTGRFYGYTF
TGTGCCAGCAGTGAACTCGGGACAGGTCGTTTTTATGGCTACACCTTC
>TRBV5-4|NA|NA|TRBJ1-5
CASSPGLDQPQHF
TGTGCCAGCAGCCCAGGTCTAGATCAGCCCCAGCATTTT
>TRBV7-2|TRBD1|once|TRBJ1-6
CASSLYGTGSSYNSPLHF
TGTGCCAGCAGCTTATACGGGACAGGGAGCTCCTATAATTCACCCCTCCACTTT
>TRBV7-8|NA|NA|TRBJ2-7
CASSLAPSAYEQYF
TGTGCCAGCAGCTTAGCGCCCTCGGCTTACGAGCAGTACTTC
>TRBV7-2|NA|NA|TRBJ2-5
CASSLSRGASQETQYF
TGTGCCAGCAGCTTATCCCGCGGCGCAAGTCAAGAGACCCAGTACTTC
>TRBV3-1/TRBV3-2|NA|NA|TRBJ1-4
CASSQHGRGNEKLFF
TGTGCCAGCAGCCAACATGGAAGGGGTAATGAAAAACTGTTTTTT